The clone carrying this T cell receptor beta chain was seen more than once but under ten times. Its matching antigen is unknown. This sample is drawn from a study of T cells in Graves' hyperthyroidism and ophthalmopathy. Notes on the study in general: Most thyroid clonotypes expanded above 0.001 appeared in blood too.

RNA transcripts gave rise to amplified TCR beta CDR3 regions. An initial round of RT-PCR targeting the TCR CDR3 relied on the HTBI primer set. TCRdb analysed the multiplex PCR reads with MiXCR anew, one entry per CDR3 protein. Of about 200,000 distinct CDR3 sequences in the sample, 15% to 20% were seen once. The V gene's germline CDR1 is GTSNPN and CDR2 SVGIG (reference sequence). There are 19 residues in the CDR3. Unmatched junction bases numbered 15, after V lost 4 bases and J lost 2 bases. The genes are TRBV30 and TRBJ2-5; 14 bases match TRBD2. Sequenced sample: blood. This TCR came from a man aged 40-55 years with Graves' hyperthyroidism. The chain's CDR3 is CAWNRLGFGTSGGQETQYF. CDR3 coding DNA: TGTGCCTGGAATAGGTTAGGGTTCGGGACTAGCGGGGGACAAGAGACCCAGTACTTC.